This entry lists 8 T cell receptor beta chains sequenced from one sample in a study of identical twins. TCRdb passed the 5' RACE reads through MiXCR, listing each CDR3 protein once. The table has roughly 260,000 distinct CDR3 sequences, about 14% seen once. The sample comprised memory (CD45RO+) T cells sorted from blood. These receptors originate from a woman aged 18-35 years in good health.

This clonotype was detected only a few times. The chain has TRBV2 and TRBJ2-3, with TRBD2 matching over 12 bases. The germline V gene encodes CDR1 SNHLY and CDR2 FYNNEI. Trimming removed 7 bases from V and 4 bases from J; junction bases left unmatched: 3. The CDR3 sequence is 14 residues long. The CDR3 DNA is TGTGCCAGCAAACTAGCGGGAGGTCCAGATACGCAGTATTTT. Amino acids: CASKLAGGPDTQYF.

The CDR3 region has the DNA TGCAGTGCTAGTGGAGGGACCGGGGAGCTGTTTTTT. Amino acid sequence: CSASGGTGELFF. The genes are TRBV20-1 and TRBJ2-2, with a possible D match to TRBD2 (6 bases). CDR1 is DFQATT and CDR2 is SNEGSKA in the germline V gene (reference sequence). The CDR3 extends over 12 amino acids. Trimming removed 3 bases at V and 5 bases at J, with 7 bases between.

This clonotype has a handful of counts. V gene TRBV9 combines with J gene TRBJ2-1; possible D gene TRBD2, 5 bases. The germline V gene encodes CDR1 SGDLS and CDR2 YYNGEE. The V gene lost 3 bases and the J gene lost 6 bases, with 16 bases spanning the gap. This CDR3 comprises 15 residues. The chain's CDR3 is CASSAFGVHGNEQFF. CDR3 nucleotides: TGTGCCAGCAGCGCCTTCGGGGTACACGGCAATGAGCAGTTCTTC.

The chain combines TRBV7-2 with TRBJ2-3; D may be TRBD2 (5 bases). Trimming cost V 5 bases and J 2 bases, with 14 bases left between them. The germline gives CDR1 SGHTA, CDR2 FQGNSA. CDR3 size: 15 residues. CDR3 DNA sequence: TGTGCCAGCAGCCAGCCCGGGGTAAACACAGATACGCAGTATTTT. It encodes CASSQPGVNTDTQYF.

This clonotype occurred a few times. V is TRBV7-9 and J is TRBJ1-5; D remains ambiguous. Germline CDR1 SEHNR, CDR2 FQNEAQ (reference sequence). The CDR3 has 15 residues. The germline V and J ends were trimmed by 4 bases and 4 bases, with 14 bases remaining between them. In DNA form, the CDR3 reads TGTGCCAGCAGCTCGGACCTTAACCTTAATCAGCCCCAGCATTTT. Protein: CASSSDLNLNQPQHF.

This clonotype was observed a few times. The chain is built from TRBV12-3 or TRBV12-4 and TRBJ2-1; D is possibly TRBD2 (6 bases). CDR3 size: 16 residues. Trimming took 6 bases from V and 0 from J, leaving 15 bases between them. This CDR3 reads CASSRRWDSSYNEQFF. CDR3 bases: TGTGCCAGCAGCAGACGGTGGGACTCCTCCTACAATGAGCAGTTCTTC.

This clonotype was counted only a few times. The V and J genes are TRBV20-1 and TRBJ2-1; TRBD2 might be the D (6 bases). This CDR3 is built from 11 residues. The V gene's germline CDR1 is DFQATT and CDR2 SNEGSKA (reference sequence). Trimming cost V 4 bases and J 15 bases, with 16 bases left between them. The CDR3 sequence is CSATTGLKGFF. The CDR3, as DNA: TGCAGTGCTACAACGGGACTTAAGGGGTTCTTC.

CDR3 in amino acids: CASSEGLSTDTQYF. Written as DNA, the CDR3 is TGTGCCAGTAGTGAGGGTCTGTCGACAGATACGCAGTATTTT. This rearrangement joins TRBV19 to TRBJ2-3; D may be TRBD2 (5 bases). V dropped 5 bases and J dropped 3 bases, with 12 bases sitting between them. The CDR3 covers 14 residues. Germline V gene sequence: CDR1 LNHDA, CDR2 SQIVND (reference sequence).